This TCR beta chain derives from a study of CD8+CD57+ T cells in acquired aplastic anemia. Study details: DNA recovered from sorted CD4+ and CD8+ cells had a mean of approximately 3.5 ug.

Genomic DNA served as template for TCR beta VDJ and CDR3 profiling. TCRdb re-called the reads through MiXCR, storing one row per CDR3 protein. Among some 130,000 distinct CDR3 sequences listed, around 46% were seen once. V lost 8 bases and J 2 bases, leaving 4 bases between the germline ends. Germline V CDR1 and CDR2: MGHDK, SYGVNS. The CDR3 sequence is 11 residues long. The chain couples TRBV25-1 to TRBJ2-1; D remains ambiguous. Sample: sorted CD4+, CD8+, or CD8+CD57+ T cells (not recorded which) from PBMCs. This sequence was found in a human donor in good health, serving as a control. For the CDR3, the DNA is TGTGCCAGCGCTACCTACAATGAGCAGTTCTTC. Protein product: CASATYNEQFF. The full variable domain, its missing parts supplied by reference TRBV25-1 and TRBJ2-1, is EADIYQTPRYLVIGTGKKITLECSQTMGHDKMYWYQQDPGMELHLIHYSYGVNSTEKGDLSSESTVSRIRTEHFPLTLESARPSHTSQYLCASATYNEQFFGPGTRLTVL.